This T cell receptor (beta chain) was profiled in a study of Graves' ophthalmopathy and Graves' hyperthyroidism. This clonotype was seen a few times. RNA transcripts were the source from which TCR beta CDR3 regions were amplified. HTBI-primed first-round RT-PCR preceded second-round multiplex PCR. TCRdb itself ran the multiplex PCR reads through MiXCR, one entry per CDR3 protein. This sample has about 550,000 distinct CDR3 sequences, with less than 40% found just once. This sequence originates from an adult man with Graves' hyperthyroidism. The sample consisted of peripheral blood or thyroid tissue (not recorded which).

The CDR3 here is CATSDRVAGVHEQYF. The CDR3 DNA reads TGTGCCACCAGTGATAGAGTAGCGGGAGTCCACGAGCAGTACTTC. The chain has TRBV24-1 and TRBJ2-7, with 9 bases aligning to TRBD2. The CDR3 covers 15 residues. Unmatched junction bases numbered 7, after V lost 3 bases and J lost 5 bases. Germline CDR1 and CDR2: KGHDR and SFDVKD.